This T cell receptor beta chain was retrieved from a study of T cells in Graves' hyperthyroidism and ophthalmopathy (dated by TCRdb to the late 2010s). General notes on the study: Peripheral blood samples were taken at initial diagnosis, before any treatment was given. To identify distinguishing TCR V-J signatures, a discovery cohort of around 100 patients was used, comprising 40 to 45 with Graves' ophthalmopathy and around 57 with stable Graves' hyperthyroidism. Whether ophthalmopathy could be predicted prospectively was tested in an independent validation cohort made up of approximately 19 hyperthyroidism patients plus 17 patients who later progressed to ophthalmopathy. For training and testing, the 95 to 100 patients in the discovery cohort were randomly divided in a 7:3 ratio. Thyroid tissue and blood T-cell repertoires from several Graves' hyperthyroidism patients were also compared in the study. Once sampling was done, hyperthyroidism patients were given methimazole at a starting dose of 30 mg daily, whereas ophthalmopathy patients were given high-dose intravenous methylprednisolone. According to the paper, TCR Vbeta CDR3 sequencing was carried out on over 130 peripheral blood samples, which came from 40 to 45 ophthalmopathy, under 80 hyperthyroidism and roughly 17 progressor patients.

Study-level results and caveats: Blood samples also contained most of the expanded thyroid clonotypes (frequency above 0.001), which suggests that blood repertoires may reflect thyroid immune responses. Ophthalmopathy was separated from stable hyperthyroidism by a 13 V-J signature model, with 85% to 90% sensitivity and roughly 81% specificity obtained in cross-validation and 80%/75% obtained in testing. Sample size was not statistically predetermined, and investigators were not blinded to group allocation. During validation, the model predicted progression to ophthalmopathy a median of around six months ahead of onset, with almost 71% sensitivity and around 73% specificity.

TCR beta CDR3 regions were amplified from RNA transcripts. For the first round of RT-PCR on the TCR CDR3, the HTBI primer set was used together with the Qiagen OneStep RT-PCR kit. A second multiplex PCR round built the libraries, followed by size selection and purification. Libraries were sequenced paired-end with 100 bp reads on an Illumina HiSeq2000. Concerning the study's data processing: SOAPnuke was used to process the raw data, with reads discarded if the reads contained adapters or uncalled bases, had a mean Phred below 15, or lacked an exact constant-primer or identifier match. High-quality paired reads were merged with COPE v1.2.5, and unique nucleotide sequences were defined as clonotypes. MiTCR v1.1 was used to align the clonotypes against IMGT TRBV, TRBD and TRBJ reference segments. Analysis was restricted to V-J combinations with a frequency above 0.0001, which covered 99.2% of repertoires. A TCS score was defined as the ratio of F50 (clonal expansion) to E x V (chaos), with BLOSUM62-based TCRdist applied between CDR3 peptides within each V-J. Welch's t-statistics and random forest reduced around 510 V-J features to under 15, which were used in a naive Bayes classifier (R e1071). Using fastp at Q25 and MiXCR, TCRdb reprocessed the public reads and kept productive beta chains. Each entry is one CDR3 protein sequence, shown with its most common DNA and genes. What appears here as the V and J calls and clone size reflects TCRdb's work, not the paper's. The sample yields 500,000 to 550,000 distinct CDR3 sequences; just under 20% were counted once. The ten largest clones take up roughly 44% of the sample.

The table lists this clonotype with many counts. Which antigen it targets is not known. Base qualities were left out, and no much larger clone turns up one base away. Ophthalmopathy patients had moderately to severely active disease, Clinical Activity Score of at least 3, NOSPECS grade of at least 4, and duration under 3 months. Exclusion was applied to patients with uncontrolled infections, other autoimmune diseases, pregnancy or lactation. Diagnoses relied on clinical symptoms, serum thyroxine and TRAb, thyroid ultrasound and orbital computed tomography. PBMCs were separated from 7.5 to 10 ml of fresh peripheral blood using Ficoll-Paque density gradient centrifugation. Total RNA was extracted using Trizol reagent, and RNA quality was assessed on an Agilent 2100 Bioanalyzer. V drops 7 bases and J drops 2 bases, leaving 15 bases in between. CDR1 is given as MDHEN and CDR2 as SYDVKM, both from the germline V gene. Taken from cysteine to phenylalanine, the CDR3 has 14 residues. Only the CDR3 part of the read is kept: 42 bases, read in frame from the first base.

This clonotype was sampled from a man aged 35-49 years with Graves' ophthalmopathy. The sequenced sample was blood. The chain is assembled from TRBV28 and TRBJ2-7; the D gene cannot be resolved reliably. CDR3 loop: CASTPFGVTYEQYF. The DNA sequence is given as TGTGCCAGCACTCCCTTTGGGGTTACCTACGAGCAGTACTTC.